The 21 T cell receptor beta chains below all came from one sample that was sequenced in a study. TCRdb recomputed calls from the RT-PCR reads with MiXCR, one row per CDR3 protein. This table holds about 680,000 distinct CDR3 sequences, approximately 14% found once. Sequencing input: memory CD4+ T cells from blood. These receptors came from a female donor in good health, serving as a healthy control.

Many counts were recorded for this clonotype. This chain's CDR3 is CASSLGQGTNFAEAFF. Here the CDR3 DNA reads TGCGCCAGCAGCTTGGGACAGGGGACAAATTTTGCAGAGGCTTTCTTT. The genes are TRBV5-1 and TRBJ1-1; 8 bases agree with TRBD1. V lost 0 bases, J lost 11 bases, and 15 bases stayed unmatched. This CDR3 contains 16 residues. Per the germline V gene, CDR1 is SGHRS and CDR2 is YFSETQ.

The chain recombines TRBV7-9 with TRBJ1-4; D is perhaps TRBD1 (5 bases). CDR1 and CDR2 (germline): SEHNR, FQNEAQ (reference sequence). CDR3 size: 14 residues. Trimming left V 4 bases short and J 7 bases short, with 13 bases between. The CDR3 nucleotides are TGTGCCAGCAGCTCCGCCGGGGGGGGTGAAAAACTGTTTTTT. Translated: CASSSAGGGEKLFF.

This clonotype has more than one count but fewer than ten. This rearrangement joins TRBV20-1 to TRBJ2-1, with 8 bases fitting TRBD2. V gave up 1 base and J gave up 8 bases; unmatched junction bases: 7. The germline gives CDR1 DFQATT, CDR2 SNEGSKA (reference sequence). This CDR3 is built from 14 residues. In nucleotides, the CDR3 is TGCAGTGCTAGAGTAGACGGGAGGGCCCATGAGCAGTTCTTC. This sequence encodes CSARVDGRAHEQFF.

There are many counts of this clonotype. The chain combines TRBV5-1 with TRBJ2-7, with 12 bases fitting TRBD2. J was trimmed by 6 bases and V by 4 bases; bases with no gene match: 17. Per germline, CDR1 SGHRS and CDR2 YFSETQ. The CDR3 sequence is 18 residues long. CDR3 coding DNA: TGCGCCAGCAGCCCGCTAGCGGGGGGGCCTGGAGGGTCGGCCGAGCAGTACTTC. Translated: CASSPLAGGPGGSAEQYF.

The V and J genes are TRBV7-8 and TRBJ2-1; 9 bases match TRBD1. This CDR3 is 16 amino acids long. Unmatched junction bases numbered 14, after V lost 6 bases and J lost 8 bases. Germline CDR1 and CDR2: SGHVS and FQNEAQ. Written as DNA, the CDR3 is TGTGCCAGCAGGTTTTCGCGGGGACAGGGAGACGATGAGCAGTTCTTC. Protein product: CASRFSRGQGDDEQFF.

The rearrangement uses TRBV20-1 and TRBJ2-7; possibly TRBD1 or TRBD2 for D (5 bases each). CDR1 and CDR2 from the germline V gene are DFQATT and SNEGSKA (reference sequence). The CDR3 is 14 residues long. Written as DNA, the CDR3 is TGCAGCCTGGCGCGGGTGGGGGAATCCTACGAGCAGTACTTC. This codes for CSLARVGESYEQYF.

This chain joins TRBV29-1 and TRBJ2-5; TRBD2 might be the D (7 bases). The V gene's germline CDR1 is SQVTM and CDR2 ANQGSEA. The CDR3 totals 13 residues. V gave up 6 bases and J gave up 5 bases, with 16 bases separating them. CDR3 in DNA: TGCAGCGTGGGAGGGGGGGCCGGGGAGACCCAGTACTTC. Protein product: CSVGGGAGETQYF.

For this clonotype: This may come from a read error, since a much larger clone is one base off. V and J are TRBV6-1 and TRBJ2-3; 9 bases fit TRBD1. Germline V CDR1 and CDR2: MNHNS, SASEGT. V trimming: 2 bases; J trimming: 5 bases; junction bases outside the gene matches: 2. This CDR3 has 14 residues. CDR3 in DNA: TGTGCCAGCAGTGAAAGACAGGGGGAAGATACGCAGTATTTT. This translates into CASSERQGEDTQYF.

This clonotype came up many times. The rearrangement uses TRBV4-3 and TRBJ2-1; no clear D gene. V lost 0 bases and J 15 bases, leaving 12 bases between the germline ends. The germline CDR1 and CDR2 sequences are LGHNA and YSLEER. The CDR3 extends over 12 amino acids. CDR3 coding DNA: TGCGCCAGCAGCCAAGATAGGGTTAAGCGGTTCTTC. It yields the protein CASSQDRVKRFF.

The table lists this clonotype with many counts. CDR3 loop: CASSYSFGTEAFF. In DNA, the CDR3 is TGTGCCAGCAGTTACTCATTTGGAACTGAAGCTTTCTTT. The chain carries TRBV6-5 and TRBJ1-1, with D uncertain. Trimming removed 0 bases from V and 5 bases from J, with 7 bases in between. The germline gives CDR1 MNHEY, CDR2 SVGAGI. This CDR3 spans 13 amino acids.

In DNA form, the CDR3 reads TGTGCCAGCAGCGTAGCGGCGGACTCAGGTGATGGCTACACCTTC. Translating gives CASSVAADSGDGYTF. V is TRBV9 and J is TRBJ1-2; D gene uncertain. Per the germline V gene, CDR1 is SGDLS and CDR2 is YYNGEE. The CDR3 has 15 amino acids. V lost 0 bases and J lost 6, with 15 bases in between.

This clonotype was detected ten times or more. The genes are TRBV20-1 and TRBJ2-2; 10 bases align to TRBD2. CDR1 is DFQATT, CDR2 SNEGSKA, per germline (reference sequence). This CDR3 contains 15 residues. J gave up 5 bases and V 6 bases, and 9 bases lay outside the gene matches. CDR3 bases: TGCAGTGCCGGGCGGGAACTAGCGGGGACCGGGGAGCTGTTTTTT. Its translation: CSAGRELAGTGELFF.

This clonotype has a handful of counts. The rearrangement joins TRBV7-2 to TRBJ1-5, with D unresolved. Trimming cost V 2 bases and J 4 bases, with 6 bases left between them. The CDR3 length is 13 residues. Per the germline V gene, CDR1 is SGHTA and CDR2 is FQGNSA. CDR3 sequence reads: CASSLNQNQPQHF. CDR3 coding DNA: TGTGCCAGCAGCTTAAACCAGAATCAGCCCCAGCATTTT. The full variable domain, rest sourced from reference TRBV7-2 and TRBJ1-5, is GAGVSQSPSNKVTEKGKDVELRCDPISGHTALYWYRQSLGQGLEFLIYFQGNSAPDKSGLPSDRFSAERTGGSVSTLTIQRTQQEDSAVYLCASSLNQNQPQHFGDGTRLSIL.

CDR3 DNA sequence: TGTGCCAGCAGCCAAGTGACTGAGCAGTTCTTC. The encoded protein is CASSQVTEQFF. The chain recombines TRBV3-1 with TRBJ2-1; the D is unclear. This CDR3 has 11 residues. The germline CDR1 and CDR2 sequences are LGHDT and YNNKEL (reference sequence). The ends were cut back, 1 base at V and 9 bases at J, with 4 bases in the middle.

This clonotype was observed a single time. This clone may be a read error of a much larger clone one base away. V gene TRBV6-1 combines with J gene TRBJ2-3, with a tentative D call TRBD1 (5 bases). The V end lost 2 bases, the J end lost 3 bases, and 15 bases lay between the germline ends. Germline V CDR1 and CDR2: MNHNS, SASEGT. The CDR3 runs to 16 residues. The chain's CDR3 is CASSELRRVGTDTQYF. CDR3 DNA sequence: TGTGCCAGCAGTGAACTACGCAGGGTTGGGACAGATACGCAGTATTTT.

The table lists this clonotype with many counts. This chain uses TRBV12-3 or TRBV12-4 with TRBJ2-4; D could derive from TRBD1 or TRBD2 (5 bases each). The length of the CDR3 is 13 residues. With 6 bases removed from V and 5 bases from J, the gap between germline ends came to 11 bases. The CDR3 here is CASSDRGQNIQYF. In DNA, the CDR3 is TGTGCCAGCAGCGACCGGGGACAAAACATTCAGTACTTC.

This clonotype was counted many times. At one boundary the junction diverges from the germline segment, which might be a read error. V and J are TRBV12-3 or TRBV12-4 and TRBJ1-4; D might be TRBD1 (6 bases). The CDR3 is made up of 12 amino acids. The CDR3 is CASSFGQRTEVF. CDR3 bases: TGTGCCAGCAGTTTCGGACAGCGGACCGAGGTTTTT.

V usage is TRBV2 and J usage is TRBJ2-1; TRBD2 matches at 7 bases. CDR1 and CDR2 from the germline V gene are SNHLY and FYNNEI. Germline trimming cut 5 bases from V and 2 bases from J; bases unmatched to any gene: 12. The CDR3 has 17 amino acids. CDR3 sequence reads: CASSRSDPSGAYNEQFF. The CDR3 DNA reads TGTGCCAGCAGTCGATCTGACCCTAGCGGAGCCTACAATGAGCAGTTCTTC. Based on the CDR3 plus reference TRBV2 and TRBJ2-1, the full variable domain is EPEVTQTPSHQVTQMGQEVILRCVPISNHLYFYWYRQILGQKVEFLVSFYNNEISEKSEIFDDQFSVERPDGSNFTLKIRSTKLEDSAMYFCASSRSDPSGAYNEQFFGPGTRLTVL.

The genes are TRBV20-1 and TRBJ1-5; unclear D gene. CDR1 and CDR2 from the germline V gene are DFQATT and SNEGSKA (reference sequence). There are 15 residues in the CDR3. V lost 2 bases, J lost 2 bases, and 13 bases lay in between. CDR3 sequence: CSARTSGNRNQPQHF. CDR3 in DNA: TGCAGTGCTAGAACGTCGGGGAACCGCAATCAGCCCCAGCATTTT.

The table lists this clonotype with a few counts. The chain joins TRBV15 to TRBJ2-3, with 12 bases that match TRBD2. The V gene end was trimmed by 3 bases and the J gene end by 1 base; junction bases not matched to a gene: 2. Per germline, CDR1 LNHNV and CDR2 YYDKDF (reference sequence). The CDR3 contains 16 residues. The CDR3, as DNA: TGTGCCACCAGCAGCCGACTAGCGGGGGGCACAGATACGCAGTATTTT. It specifies CATSSRLAGGTDTQYF.

Many counts were recorded for this clonotype. V gene TRBV29-1 combines with J gene TRBJ2-1; TRBD1 agrees at 7 bases. Trimming at V came to 8 bases and at J to 2 bases, leaving 9 bases not matched to a gene. Germline CDR1 SQVTM, CDR2 ANQGSEA. CDR3 length equals 14 residues. CDR3: CSLSRGQPYNEQFF. As DNA, the CDR3 is TGCAGCCTCTCCAGGGGACAGCCCTACAATGAGCAGTTCTTC.